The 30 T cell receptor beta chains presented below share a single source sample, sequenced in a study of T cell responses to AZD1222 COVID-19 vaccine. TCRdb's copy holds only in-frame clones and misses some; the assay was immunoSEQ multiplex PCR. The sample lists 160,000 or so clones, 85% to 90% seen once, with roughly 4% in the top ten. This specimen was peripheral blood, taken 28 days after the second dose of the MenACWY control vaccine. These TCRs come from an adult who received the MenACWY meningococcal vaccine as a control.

The CDR3 bases are TGTGCCAGCAGCCCAACTATGACAGGGAGGGATTCACCCCTCCACTTT. It translates to CASSPTMTGRDSPLHF. This rearrangement joins TRBV11-2 to TRBJ1-6, with 7 bases aligning to TRBD1. The CDR3 consists of 16 residues. The trim removed 5 bases at V and 8 bases at J, leaving 12 bases unmatched. CDR1 and CDR2 (germline): SGHAT, FQNNGV.

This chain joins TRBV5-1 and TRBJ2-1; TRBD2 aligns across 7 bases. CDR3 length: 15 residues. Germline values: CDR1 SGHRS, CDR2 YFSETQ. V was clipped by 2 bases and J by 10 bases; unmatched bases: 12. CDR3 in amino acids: CASSFAAGEPGEQFF. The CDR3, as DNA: TGCGCCAGCAGCTTTGCCGCGGGAGAACCAGGCGAGCAGTTCTTC.

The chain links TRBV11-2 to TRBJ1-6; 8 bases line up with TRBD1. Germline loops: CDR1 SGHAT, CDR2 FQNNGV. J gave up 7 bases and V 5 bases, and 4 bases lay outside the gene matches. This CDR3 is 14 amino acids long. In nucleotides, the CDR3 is TGTGCCAGCAGCCAACAGGGGGGGAATTCACCCCTCCACTTT. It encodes CASSQQGGNSPLHF.

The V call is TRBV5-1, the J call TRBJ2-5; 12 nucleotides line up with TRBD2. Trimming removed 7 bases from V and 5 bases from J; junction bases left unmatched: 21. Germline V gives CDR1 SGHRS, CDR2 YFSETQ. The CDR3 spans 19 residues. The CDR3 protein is CASAKTSGSPGGYWETQYF. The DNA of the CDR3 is TGCGCCAGCGCTAAGACTAGCGGGAGCCCCGGGGGTTATTGGGAGACCCAGTACTTC.

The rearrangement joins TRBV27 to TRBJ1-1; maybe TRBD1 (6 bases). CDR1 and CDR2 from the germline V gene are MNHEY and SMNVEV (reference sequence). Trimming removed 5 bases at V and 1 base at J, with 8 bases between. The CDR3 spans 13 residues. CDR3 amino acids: CASSKQGNTEAFF. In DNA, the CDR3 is TGTGCCAGCAGTAAACAGGGGAACACTGAAGCTTTCTTT.

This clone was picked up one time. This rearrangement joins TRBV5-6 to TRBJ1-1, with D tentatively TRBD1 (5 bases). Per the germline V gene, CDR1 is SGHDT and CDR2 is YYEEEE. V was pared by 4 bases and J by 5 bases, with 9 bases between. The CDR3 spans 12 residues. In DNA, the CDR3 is TGTGCCAGCAGCAATGGGGGTACTGAAGCTTTCTTT. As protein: CASSNGGTEAFF.

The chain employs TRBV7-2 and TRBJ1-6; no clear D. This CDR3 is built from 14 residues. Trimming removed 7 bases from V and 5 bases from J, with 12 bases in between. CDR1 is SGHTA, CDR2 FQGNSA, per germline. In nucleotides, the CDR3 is TGTGCCAGCAATCCCTGGACGGATAATTCACCCCTCCACTTT. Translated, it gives CASNPWTDNSPLHF.

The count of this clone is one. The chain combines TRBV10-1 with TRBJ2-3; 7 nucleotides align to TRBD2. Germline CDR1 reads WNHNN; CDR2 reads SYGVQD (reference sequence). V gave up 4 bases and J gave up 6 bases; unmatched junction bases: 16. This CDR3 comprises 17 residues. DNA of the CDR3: TGCGCCAGCAGTGCGGCGGGGGATAGCGGAATAACCGATACGCAGTATTTT. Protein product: CASSAAGDSGITDTQYF.

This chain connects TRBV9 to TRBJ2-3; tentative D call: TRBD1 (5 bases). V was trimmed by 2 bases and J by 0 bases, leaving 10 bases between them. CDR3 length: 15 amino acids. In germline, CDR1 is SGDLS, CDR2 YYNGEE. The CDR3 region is CASSVLGQSTDTQYF. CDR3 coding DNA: TGTGCCAGCAGCGTTTTGGGGCAAAGCACAGATACGCAGTATTTT.

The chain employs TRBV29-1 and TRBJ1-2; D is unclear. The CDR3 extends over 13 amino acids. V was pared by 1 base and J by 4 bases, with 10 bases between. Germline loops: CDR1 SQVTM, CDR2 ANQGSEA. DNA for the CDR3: TGCAGCGTTGAAGGTTTAACCGGCTATGGCTACACCTTC. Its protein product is CSVEGLTGYGYTF.

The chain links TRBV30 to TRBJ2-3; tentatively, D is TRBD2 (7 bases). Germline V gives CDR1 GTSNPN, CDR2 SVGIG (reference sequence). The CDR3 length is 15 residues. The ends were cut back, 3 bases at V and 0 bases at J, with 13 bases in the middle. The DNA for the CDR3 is TGTGCCTGGAGGGGGGGGGCGTACAGCACAGATACGCAGTATTTT. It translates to CAWRGGAYSTDTQYF. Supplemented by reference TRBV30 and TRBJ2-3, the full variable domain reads SQTIHQWPATLVQPVGSPLSLECTVEGTSNPNLYWYRQAAGRGLQLLFYSVGIGQISSEVPQNLSASRPQDRQFILSSKKLLLSDSGFYLCAWRGGAYSTDTQYFGPGTRLTVL.

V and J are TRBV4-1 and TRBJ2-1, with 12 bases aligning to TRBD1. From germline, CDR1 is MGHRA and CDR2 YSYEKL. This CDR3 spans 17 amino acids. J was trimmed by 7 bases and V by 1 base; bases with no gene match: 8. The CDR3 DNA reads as TGCGCCAGCAGCCAAGCTCCGGGACAGGGGGCGAGGAATGAGCAGTTCTTC. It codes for CASSQAPGQGARNEQFF.

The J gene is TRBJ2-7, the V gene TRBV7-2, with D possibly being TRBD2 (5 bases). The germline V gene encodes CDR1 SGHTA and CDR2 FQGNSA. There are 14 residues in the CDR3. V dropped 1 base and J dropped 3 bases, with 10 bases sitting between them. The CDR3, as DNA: TGTGCCAGCAGCTTAGAAGGGAGAATCTACGAGCAGTACTTC. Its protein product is CASSLEGRIYEQYF.

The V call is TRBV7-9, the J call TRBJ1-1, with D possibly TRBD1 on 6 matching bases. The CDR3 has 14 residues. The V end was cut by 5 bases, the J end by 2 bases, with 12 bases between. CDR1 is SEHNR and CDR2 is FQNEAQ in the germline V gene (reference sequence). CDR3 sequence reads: CASSQQGLNTEAFF. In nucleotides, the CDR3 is TGTGCCAGCAGCCAGCAGGGGTTAAACACTGAAGCTTTCTTT. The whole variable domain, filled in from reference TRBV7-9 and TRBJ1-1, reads DTGVSQNPRHKITKRGQNVTFRCDPISEHNRLYWYRQTLGQGPEFLTYFQNEAQLEKSRLLSDRFSAERPKGSFSTLEIQRTEQGDSAMYLCASSQQGLNTEAFFGQGTRLTVV.

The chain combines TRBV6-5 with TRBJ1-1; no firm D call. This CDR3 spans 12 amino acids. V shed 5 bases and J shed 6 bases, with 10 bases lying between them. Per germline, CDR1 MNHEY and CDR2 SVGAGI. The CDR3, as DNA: TGTGCCAGCAGTACACGGGCCGCTGAAGCTTTCTTT. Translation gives CASSTRAAEAFF.

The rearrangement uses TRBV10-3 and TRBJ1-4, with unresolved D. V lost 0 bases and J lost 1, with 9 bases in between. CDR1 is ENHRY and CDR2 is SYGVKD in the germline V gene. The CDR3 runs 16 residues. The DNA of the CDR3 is TGTGCCATCAGTGAGTCGGAACGGGGAACTAATGAAAAACTGTTTTTT. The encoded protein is CAISESERGTNEKLFF.

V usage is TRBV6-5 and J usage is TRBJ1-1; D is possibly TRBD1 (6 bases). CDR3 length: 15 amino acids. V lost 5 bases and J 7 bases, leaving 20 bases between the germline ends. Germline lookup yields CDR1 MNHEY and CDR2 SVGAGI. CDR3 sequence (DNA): TGTGCCAGCAGTCTGGCCGAAACAGGGACTAATGAAGCTTTCTTT. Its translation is CASSLAETGTNEAFF.

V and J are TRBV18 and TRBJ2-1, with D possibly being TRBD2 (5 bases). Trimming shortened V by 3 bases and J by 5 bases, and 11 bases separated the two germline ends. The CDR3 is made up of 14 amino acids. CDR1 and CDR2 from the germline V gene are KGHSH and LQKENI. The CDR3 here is CASSPMDWDNEQFF. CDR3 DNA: TGTGCCAGCTCACCCATGGACTGGGACAATGAGCAGTTCTTC.

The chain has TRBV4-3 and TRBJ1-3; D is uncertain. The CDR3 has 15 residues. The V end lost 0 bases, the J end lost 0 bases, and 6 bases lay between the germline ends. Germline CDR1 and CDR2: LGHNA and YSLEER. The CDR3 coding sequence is TGCGCCAGCAGCCAAGATACGTCCTCTGGAAACACCATATATTTT. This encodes CASSQDTSSGNTIYF.

CDR3 loop: CASSLNRIGANYGYTF. The CDR3 region has the DNA TGTGCCAGCAGCTTAAACAGAATTGGAGCTAACTATGGCTACACCTTC. The V call is TRBV7-2, the J call TRBJ1-2; no firm D call. This CDR3 contains 16 residues. CDR1 and CDR2 from the germline V gene are SGHTA and FQGNSA. V was trimmed by 2 bases and J by 0 bases, leaving 13 bases between them.

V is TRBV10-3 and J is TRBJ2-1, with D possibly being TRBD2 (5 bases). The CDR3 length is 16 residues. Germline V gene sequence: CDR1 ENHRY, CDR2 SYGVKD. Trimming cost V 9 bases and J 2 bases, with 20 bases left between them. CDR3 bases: TGTGCCATTTCCGTCGAGCGGACCCTTACCTACAATGAGCAGTTCTTC. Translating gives CAISVERTLTYNEQFF.

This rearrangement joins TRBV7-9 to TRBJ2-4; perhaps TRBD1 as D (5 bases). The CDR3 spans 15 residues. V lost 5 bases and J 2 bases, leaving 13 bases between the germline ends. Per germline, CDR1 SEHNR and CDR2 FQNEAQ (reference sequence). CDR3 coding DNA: TGTGCCAGCAGCGTTAGACAGTTCCCCAAAAACATTCAGTACTTC. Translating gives CASSVRQFPKNIQYF.

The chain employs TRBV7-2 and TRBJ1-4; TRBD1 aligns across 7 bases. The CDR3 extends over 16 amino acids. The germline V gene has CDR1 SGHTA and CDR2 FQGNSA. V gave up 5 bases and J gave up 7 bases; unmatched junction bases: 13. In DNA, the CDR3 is TGTGCCAGCAGCCACGCCCCAGGGCCAGGGGGTGAAAAACTGTTTTTT. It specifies CASSHAPGPGGEKLFF.

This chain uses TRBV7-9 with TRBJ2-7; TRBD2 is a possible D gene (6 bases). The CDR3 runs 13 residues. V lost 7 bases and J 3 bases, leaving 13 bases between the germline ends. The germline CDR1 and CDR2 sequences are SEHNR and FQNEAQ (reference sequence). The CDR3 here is CASTFGTYYEQYF. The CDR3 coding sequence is TGTGCCAGCACCTTTGGGACTTACTACGAGCAGTACTTC.

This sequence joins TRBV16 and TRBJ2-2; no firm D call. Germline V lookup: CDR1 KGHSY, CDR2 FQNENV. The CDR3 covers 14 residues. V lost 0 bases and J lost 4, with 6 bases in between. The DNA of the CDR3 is TGTGCCAGCAGCCAATCAGGGCCCACCGGGGAGCTGTTTTTT. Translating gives CASSQSGPTGELFF.

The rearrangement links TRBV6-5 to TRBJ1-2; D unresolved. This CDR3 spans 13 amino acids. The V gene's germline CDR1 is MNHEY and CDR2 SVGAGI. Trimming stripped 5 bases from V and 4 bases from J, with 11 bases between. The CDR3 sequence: CASSPMSGYGYTF. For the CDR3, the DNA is TGTGCCAGCAGTCCAATGTCGGGCTATGGCTACACCTTC.

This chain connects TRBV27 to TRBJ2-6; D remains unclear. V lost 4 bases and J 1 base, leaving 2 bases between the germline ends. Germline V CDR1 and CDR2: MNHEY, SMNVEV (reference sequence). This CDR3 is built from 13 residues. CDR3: CASSWSGANVLTF. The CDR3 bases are TGTGCCAGCAGTTGGTCTGGGGCCAACGTCCTGACTTTC.

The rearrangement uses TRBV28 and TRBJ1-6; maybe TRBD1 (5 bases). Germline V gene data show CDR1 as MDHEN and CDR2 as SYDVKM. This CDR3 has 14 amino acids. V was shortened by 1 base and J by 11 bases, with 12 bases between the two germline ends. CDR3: CASSLSQGGTPLHF. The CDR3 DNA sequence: TGTGCCAGCAGTTTATCGCAGGGAGGGACACCCCTCCACTTT.

The CDR3 DNA follows: TGTGCCAGCAGCCTTCTTTCCACCAGCACAGATACGCAGTATTTT. Protein product: CASSLLSTSTDTQYF. The chain is built from TRBV3-1 (or the pseudogene TRBV3-2) and TRBJ2-3; D is uncertain. Trimming stripped 4 bases from V and 0 bases from J, with 11 bases between. The germline V gene has CDR1 LGHDT and CDR2 YNNKEL (reference sequence). The CDR3 runs 15 residues.

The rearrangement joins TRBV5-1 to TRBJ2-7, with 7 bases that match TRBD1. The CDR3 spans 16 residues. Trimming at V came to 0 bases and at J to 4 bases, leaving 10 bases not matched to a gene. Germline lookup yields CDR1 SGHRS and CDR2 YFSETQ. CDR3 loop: CASSLAPPAGGYEQYF. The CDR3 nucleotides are TGCGCCAGCAGCTTGGCCCCCCCAGCAGGGGGTTACGAGCAGTACTTC. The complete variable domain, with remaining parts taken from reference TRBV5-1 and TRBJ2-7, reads KAGVTQTPRYLIKTRGQQVTLSCSPISGHRSVSWYQQTPGQGLQFLFEYFSETQRNKGNFPGRFSGRQFSNSRSEMNVSTLELGDSALYLCASSLAPPAGGYEQYFGPGTRLTVT.